These 8 T cell receptor beta chains were all obtained from the same sample, sequenced in a study of cytotoxic CD8 clonotypes in ibrutinib-treated CLL. Sequencing was performed with immunoSEQ multiplex PCR; in TCRdb, only in-frame clones are kept and a portion is missing. The profile shows around 30,000 clones, about three fifths of them singletons. This specimen was PBMCs, taken before ibrutinib treatment. Receptor source: a human donor with chronic lymphocytic leukemia.

CDR3 region: CAISVDRGRGYTF. The DNA for the CDR3 is TGTGCCATCAGCGTCGACAGGGGGCGAGGCTACACCTTC. The V and J genes are TRBV10-3 and TRBJ1-2, with TRBD1 matching 10 bases. The V segment lost 6 bases and the J segment 8 bases; nucleotides outside the gene matches: 6. Germline CDR1 reads ENHRY; CDR2 reads SYGVKD. CDR3 length: 13 residues.

J is TRBJ2-3 and V is TRBV6-5, with a possible D match to TRBD2 (6 bases). Deletions cut 2 bases from V and 1 base from J, with 7 bases between. The CDR3 loop spans 14 amino acids. Germline lookup yields CDR1 MNHEY and CDR2 SVGAGI. The CDR3 protein is CASSYKRGTDTQYF. The CDR3 DNA follows: TGTGCCAGCAGTTACAAGCGGGGCACAGATACGCAGTATTTT.

The V gene is TRBV14, the J gene TRBJ2-3; D gene ambiguous. V shed 4 bases and J shed 4 bases, with 6 bases lying between them. CDR3 length equals 12 residues. Germline CDR1 is SGHDN and CDR2 is FVKESK. The CDR3 here is CASSPQADTQYF. In DNA form, the CDR3 reads TGTGCCAGCAGCCCCCAGGCAGATACGCAGTATTTT.

This clone was seen only a few times. This sequence joins TRBV5-5 and TRBJ2-7, with D possibly matching TRBD2 (7 bases). From germline, CDR1 is SGHKS and CDR2 YYEKEE (reference sequence). V dropped 4 bases and J dropped 1 base, with 15 bases sitting between them. The CDR3 totals 15 residues. In DNA, the CDR3 is TGTGCCAGCAGCGGGCGGGGGCTGCAGTCCTACGAGCAGTACTTC. It specifies CASSGRGLQSYEQYF.

This CDR3 reads CARGQRRADTQYF. DNA of the CDR3: TGTGCCAGAGGACAGAGGCGGGCAGATACGCAGTATTTT. This rearrangement joins TRBV30 to TRBJ2-3; D might be TRBD1 (6 bases). The CDR3 extends over 13 amino acids. Trimming removed 8 bases from V and 4 bases from J, with 16 bases in between. Germline values: CDR1 GTSNPN, CDR2 SVGIG (reference sequence).

This rearrangement joins TRBV27 to TRBJ2-1, with D perhaps TRBD1 (6 bases). CDR1 MNHEY and CDR2 SMNVEV come from the germline V gene (reference sequence). This CDR3 comprises 15 residues. Trimming took off 7 bases at V and 2 bases at J, with 15 bases between the two ends. The CDR3 spells CASTPTGSPYNEQFF. DNA for the CDR3: TGTGCCAGCACCCCAACAGGGTCCCCCTACAATGAGCAGTTCTTC.

This clone counts as medium-sized (0.01 to 0.1%). V usage is TRBV4-1 and J usage is TRBJ2-2; no firm D call. The germline V and J ends were trimmed by 1 base and 3 bases, with 15 bases remaining between them. The CDR3 is made up of 17 amino acids. Germline-derived CDR1 and CDR2 are MGHRA and YSYEKL. CDR3 region: CASSQALPPTHTGELFF. The CDR3 DNA is TGCGCCAGCAGCCAAGCCCTTCCTCCGACGCACACCGGGGAGCTGTTTTTT.

The V and J genes are TRBV9 and TRBJ1-1; D call uncertain. Germline CDR1 and CDR2: SGDLS and YYNGEE. CDR3 length: 14 residues. Trimming removed 0 bases at V and 4 bases at J, with 10 bases between. CDR3 residues: CASSVGMGFTEAFF. The CDR3 bases are TGTGCCAGCAGCGTAGGTATGGGGTTCACTGAAGCTTTCTTT.